A single sample gave rise to the 31 T cell receptor beta chains below, sequenced in a study of CD8 T cells in Susac syndrome. Reverse transcription of about 0.5 to 1 ug RNA used random hexamers. Each CDR3 protein is one row after TCRdb ran MiXCR on the immunoSEQ multiplex PCR reads. The table records about 120,000 distinct CDR3 sequences, 94% of them present only once. The sample taken for sequencing was CD4+ T cells from PBMCs. The receptors derive from a human donor in good health.

This chain links TRBV27 with TRBJ2-7; 10 bases align to TRBD1. CDR1 is MNHEY, CDR2 SMNVEV, per germline (reference sequence). The CDR3 consists of 15 residues. Losses at the gene ends were 1 base for V and 9 bases for J; bases not matched to a gene: 9. Written as DNA, the CDR3 is TGTGCCAGCAGTTTATATTCGGGACAGGGGATTGGGCAGTACTTC. This translates into CASSLYSGQGIGQYF.

The table lists this clonotype with a few counts. The chain employs TRBV7-9 and TRBJ2-7, with 11 bases aligning to TRBD2. In germline, CDR1 is SEHNR, CDR2 FQNEAQ (reference sequence). The CDR3 totals 15 residues. The V segment lost 6 bases and the J segment 0 bases; nucleotides outside the gene matches: 4. The CDR3 reads CASSPGLAGSYEQYF. The CDR3 DNA reads TGTGCCAGCAGTCCCGGACTAGCGGGCTCCTACGAGCAGTACTTC.

The V and J genes are TRBV30 and TRBJ2-5; 9 bases match TRBD1. This CDR3 has 19 amino acids. With V trimmed by 2 bases and J by 6 bases, 22 bases remained unmatched. The germline gives CDR1 GTSNPN, CDR2 SVGIG (reference sequence). The CDR3 loop is CAWSISLGQGLSQEKTQYF. The CDR3 nucleotides read TGTGCCTGGAGTATATCCCTTGGACAGGGGCTATCCCAAGAGAAGACCCAGTACTTC.

The chain joins TRBV29-1 to TRBJ1-3; no definite D call. Germline V gene sequence: CDR1 SQVTM, CDR2 ANQGSEA. The V end was cut by 5 bases, the J end by 4 bases, with 9 bases between. This CDR3 region has 12 residues. CDR3 loop: CSVNTGGNTIYF. The CDR3 DNA reads as TGCAGCGTTAATACCGGAGGAAACACCATATATTTT. The full variable domain, with the rest looked up from reference TRBV29-1 and TRBJ1-3, is SAVISQKPSRDICQRGTSLTIQCQVDSQVTMMFWYRQQPGQSLTLIATANQGSEATYESGFVIDKFPISRPNLTFSTLTVSNMSPEDSSIYLCSVNTGGNTIYFGEGSWLTVV.

This clonotype was found once. This sequence joins TRBV6-2 or TRBV6-3 and TRBJ2-7; possibly TRBD2 for D (5 bases). There are 16 residues in the CDR3. The V end was cut by 6 bases, the J end by 3 bases, with 21 bases between. From germline, CDR1 is MNHEY and CDR2 SVGEGT. The CDR3 loop is CASSYIGLALRYEQYF. CDR3 sequence (DNA): TGTGCCAGCAGCTACATCGGGCTAGCCCTCCGCTACGAGCAGTACTTC.

This chain joins TRBV18 and TRBJ2-7, with 11 bases that match TRBD2. The junction had 12 bases not matched to a gene; V was cut back by 2 bases and J by 6 bases. The CDR3 length is 17 residues. The germline gives CDR1 KGHSH, CDR2 LQKENI. The CDR3 loop is CASSPFVGLAGGIEQYF. As DNA, the CDR3 is TGTGCCAGCTCACCATTTGTAGGCCTAGCGGGAGGAATCGAGCAGTACTTC.

The sample holds one count of this clonotype. This chain links TRBV6-6 with TRBJ2-5, with 9 bases fitting TRBD1. V was clipped by 5 bases and J by 5 bases; unmatched bases: 9. The CDR3 loop spans 15 amino acids. The germline gives CDR1 MNHNY, CDR2 SVGAGI (reference sequence). CDR3 coding DNA: TGTGCCAGCAGTCACCTGACAGGGGGGGTGGAGACCCAGTACTTC. Translating it yields CASSHLTGGVETQYF.

The chain combines TRBV23-1 with TRBJ1-5, with D tentatively TRBD1 (6 bases). TRBV23-1 is identified as an open reading frame with a role that is uncertain. The CDR3 extends over 18 amino acids. V shed 4 bases and J shed 0 bases, with 19 bases lying between them. CDR3 residues: CASSPGRGRTYSNQPQHF. Written as DNA, the CDR3 is TGCGCCAGCAGTCCAGGCAGGGGTCGAACCTATAGCAATCAGCCCCAGCATTTT.

In this sample, this clonotype turned up once. The chain combines TRBV10-2 with TRBJ2-7; D uncertain. Trimming removed 6 bases at V and 6 bases at J, with 9 bases between. The CDR3 is 11 amino acids. From germline, CDR1 is WSHSY and CDR2 SAAADI. The CDR3 nucleotides are TGCGCCAGCAGGGTAATCCGCGAGCAGTACTTC. Its translation: CASRVIREQYF.

V gene TRBV20-1 combines with J gene TRBJ1-4; 7 nucleotides align to TRBD1. The CDR3 sequence is 14 residues long. Trimming cost V 6 bases and J 1 base; bases outside gene matches: 5. Germline CDR1 and CDR2: DFQATT and SNEGSKA (reference sequence). CDR3 sequence (DNA): TGCAGTGCAAGGACAGGCTTAACTAATGAAAAACTGTTTTTT. Protein sequence: CSARTGLTNEKLFF.

The chain combines TRBV5-1 with TRBJ2-7; the match to TRBD2 covers 11 bases. CDR3 length: 13 amino acids. V was pared by 5 bases and J by 7 bases, with 5 bases of the junction left unmatched. Germline V gene lookup returns CDR1 SGHRS and CDR2 YFSETQ. Here the CDR3 reads CASSSGRAREQYF. CDR3 sequence (DNA): TGCGCCAGCAGTAGCGGGAGGGCCCGGGAGCAGTACTTC.

J is TRBJ2-1 and V is TRBV5-6; 7 nucleotides align to TRBD1. V trimming: 4 bases; J trimming: 10 bases; junction bases outside the gene matches: 8. The CDR3 is 13 residues long. Germline CDR1 reads SGHDT; CDR2 reads YYEEEE. CDR3 sequence: CASSTGQAKEQFF. CDR3 DNA: TGTGCCAGCAGCACAGGACAGGCCAAAGAGCAGTTCTTC.

The chain combines TRBV6-1 with TRBJ2-1; 9 bases agree with TRBD2. V lost 2 bases, J lost 4 bases, and 6 bases stayed unmatched. The V gene's germline CDR1 is MNHNS and CDR2 SASEGT. The CDR3 is 16 amino acids. CDR3 coding DNA: TGTGCCAGCAGTGAAAGACTAGCGGCTACGTACAATGAGCAGTTCTTC. It codes for CASSERLAATYNEQFF.

This sequence joins TRBV9 and TRBJ2-2; D may be TRBD2 (5 bases). V lost 6 bases and J lost 4, with 19 bases in between. The CDR3 consists of 16 residues. Germline CDR1 and CDR2: SGDLS and YYNGEE. The CDR3 reads CASMKGGTPSTGELFF. CDR3 in DNA: TGTGCCAGCATGAAAGGAGGAACCCCGAGCACCGGGGAGCTGTTTTTT. Combining the CDR3 with reference TRBV9 and TRBJ2-2 gives the whole variable domain DSGVTQTPKHLITATGQRVTLRCSPRSGDLSVYWYQQSLDQGLQFLIQYYNGEERAKGNILERFSAQQFPDLHSELNLSSLELGDSALYFCASMKGGTPSTGELFFGEGSRLTVL.

The gene calls are TRBV28 and TRBJ2-7; possibly TRBD2 for D (6 bases). V lost 3 bases and J lost 2, with 14 bases in between. The germline V gene encodes CDR1 MDHEN and CDR2 SYDVKM. CDR3 size: 15 residues. CDR3 coding DNA: TGTGCCAGCAGTTTGTTGGGAGGAAACACCTACGAGCAGTACTTC. This gives the protein CASSLLGGNTYEQYF. The full variable domain, completed using reference TRBV28 and TRBJ2-7, is DVKVTQSSRYLVKRTGEKVFLECVQDMDHENMFWYRQDPGLGLRLIYFSYDVKMKEKGDIPEGYSVSREKKERFSLILESASTNQTSMYLCASSLLGGNTYEQYFGPGTRLTVT.

The V and J genes are TRBV7-2 and TRBJ1-5; 7 bases align to TRBD1. Unmatched junction bases numbered 4, after V lost 1 base and J lost 4 bases. Germline V gene sequence: CDR1 SGHTA, CDR2 FQGNSA. This CDR3 is 15 amino acids long. The CDR3 region has the DNA TGTGCCAGCAGCTTAGAAGTGACAGGGAATCAGCCCCAGCATTTT. Protein sequence: CASSLEVTGNQPQHF.

This chain uses TRBV7-9 with TRBJ2-5; D is ambiguous. Germline values: CDR1 SEHNR, CDR2 FQNEAQ (reference sequence). V was trimmed by 5 bases and J by 3 bases, leaving 13 bases between them. The length of the CDR3 is 14 residues. DNA for the CDR3: TGTGCCAGCAGCACGTTTGGGCAGAAAGAGACCCAGTACTTC. Its translation is CASSTFGQKETQYF.

This chain connects TRBV2 to TRBJ2-7, with a weak D call TRBD2 (6 bases). CDR3 length: 13 amino acids. Germline values: CDR1 SNHLY, CDR2 FYNNEI. The V gene lost 4 bases and the J gene lost 4 bases, with 11 bases spanning the gap. CDR3 residues: CASSVGGRYEQYF. The DNA for the CDR3 is TGTGCCAGCAGTGTGGGGGGTCGATACGAGCAGTACTTC.

This sequence joins TRBV19 and TRBJ2-1; 7 nucleotides align to TRBD1. From germline, CDR1 is LNHDA and CDR2 SQIVND (reference sequence). Losses at the gene ends were 5 bases for V and 9 bases for J; bases not matched to a gene: 10. The length of the CDR3 is 14 residues. The CDR3 nucleotides are TGTGCCAGTAGTGTCGCTACAGGGGTCGGTGAGCAGTTCTTC. It codes for CASSVATGVGEQFF.

Of note for this clonotype: One end of the junction varies from germline; a read error may be responsible. The chain is built from TRBV3-1 and TRBJ1-1; no definite D call. Per the germline V gene, CDR1 is LGHDT and CDR2 is YNNKEL (reference sequence). This CDR3 has 15 amino acids. The CDR3 coding sequence is TGTGCCAGCAGCCAAGAGGAACAGTCCAACACTGAAGTTTTCTTT. Amino acid sequence: CASSQEEQSNTEVFF.

In DNA, the CDR3 is TGTGCCAGCAGCATTACTAGCGGGAGTCTTCCAGATACGCAGTATTTT. This gives the protein CASSITSGSLPDTQYF. The rearrangement links TRBV5-4 to TRBJ2-3; 11 nucleotides match TRBD2. The CDR3 length is 16 residues. The germline V gene encodes CDR1 SGHNT and CDR2 YYREEE (reference sequence). V lost 4 bases to trimming and J lost 4 bases; unmatched junction nucleotides: 8.

This sequence joins TRBV24-1 and TRBJ1-1; D unclear. Trimming pared 3 bases from V and 0 bases from J, leaving 7 bases between. Germline loops: CDR1 KGHDR, CDR2 SFDVKD. This CDR3 has 14 amino acids. Here the CDR3 reads CATSDGVMNTEAFF. CDR3 nucleotides: TGTGCCACCAGTGATGGGGTCATGAACACTGAAGCTTTCTTT.

The V and J genes are TRBV10-3 and TRBJ1-4; 10 bases are a match to TRBD1. CDR1 is ENHRY and CDR2 is SYGVKD in the germline V gene. The CDR3 sequence is 14 residues long. The V segment lost 0 bases and the J segment 8 bases; nucleotides outside the gene matches: 0. CDR3 in amino acids: CAISESTGGEKLFF. Here the CDR3 DNA reads TGTGCCATCAGTGAGTCGACAGGGGGCGAAAAACTGTTTTTT.

This chain connects TRBV29-1 to TRBJ2-7, with D perhaps matching TRBD2 (5 bases). From germline, CDR1 is SQVTM and CDR2 ANQGSEA. The CDR3 runs to 12 residues. The V end was cut by 3 bases, the J end by 2 bases, with 8 bases between. Written as DNA, the CDR3 is TGCAGCGTTGAGGAGGTGCCCTACGAGCAGTACTTC. Residues: CSVEEVPYEQYF.

This clonotype occurred a few times. The chain carries TRBV6-2 or TRBV6-3 and TRBJ2-5; 9 nucleotides align to TRBD1. Germline CDR1 reads MNHEY; CDR2 reads SVGEGT. The CDR3 consists of 13 residues. Unmatched junction bases numbered 3, after V lost 5 bases and J lost 5 bases. This CDR3 reads CASSPTGGETQYF. The CDR3 region has the DNA TGTGCCAGCAGTCCGACAGGGGGGGAGACCCAGTACTTC.

The V call is TRBV19, the J call TRBJ2-2; D is unresolved. Trimming cost V 5 bases and J 6 bases, with 13 bases left between them. The CDR3 covers 14 residues. Germline CDR1 and CDR2: LNHDA and SQIVND (reference sequence). CDR3 bases: TGTGCCAGTAGTCCTTCGGCGATACCCGGGGAGCTGTTTTTT. Translating it yields CASSPSAIPGELFF.

This clonotype was detected a few times. The J gene is TRBJ2-7, the V gene TRBV27; a possible D gene is TRBD1 (5 bases). Trimming cost V 7 bases and J 2 bases, with 15 bases left between them. The germline CDR1 and CDR2 sequences are MNHEY and SMNVEV (reference sequence). There are 14 residues in the CDR3. In DNA form, the CDR3 reads TGTGCCAGCAAAGGCCTAGGGGTTACCTACGAGCAGTACTTC. Protein sequence: CASKGLGVTYEQYF.

The chain is built from TRBV12-3 or TRBV12-4 and TRBJ2-5; D gene uncertain. V was shortened by 6 bases and J by 7 bases, with 15 bases between the two germline ends. The CDR3 sequence is 13 residues long. CDR3 sequence: CASRYPGLTTQYF. Here the CDR3 DNA reads TGTGCCAGCAGGTATCCCGGGCTAACGACCCAGTACTTC.

The V and J genes are TRBV12-3 or TRBV12-4 and TRBJ2-7, with a weak D call TRBD2 (5 bases). The CDR3 has 13 residues. The V end was cut by 7 bases, the J end by 0 bases, with 10 bases between. The CDR3 reads CASNPTSSYEQYF. The CDR3 DNA is TGTGCCAGCAACCCCACTAGCTCCTACGAGCAGTACTTC.

The V call is TRBV7-2, the J call TRBJ1-6; D ambiguous. Germline V gives CDR1 SGHTA, CDR2 FQGNSA. Between the trimmed V and J ends, which lost 5 bases and 9 bases, there was a span of 11 bases. This CDR3 has 13 amino acids. This CDR3 is CASSAGNGSPLHF. Written as DNA, the CDR3 is TGTGCCAGCAGCGCTGGGAATGGTTCACCCCTCCACTTT. Full variable domain (rest looked up from reference TRBV7-2 and TRBJ1-6): GAGVSQSPSNKVTEKGKDVELRCDPISGHTALYWYRQSLGQGLEFLIYFQGNSAPDKSGLPSDRFSAERTGGSVSTLTIQRTQQEDSAVYLCASSAGNGSPLHFGNGTRLTVT.

This chain connects TRBV5-1 to TRBJ2-1; 7 bases agree with TRBD2. Germline V gives CDR1 SGHRS, CDR2 YFSETQ. Trimming at V came to 0 bases and at J to 7 bases, leaving 13 bases not matched to a gene. This CDR3 has 17 amino acids. Here the CDR3 DNA reads TGCGCCAGCAGCTTGGGCCCCTCTAGGGGAGGGTGGAATGAGCAGTTCTTC. Protein product: CASSLGPSRGGWNEQFF.